Detailed here is one T cell receptor beta chain. This clone is a singleton in its sample. What antigen it recognizes has not been identified. The record has no base qualities; no much larger clone is one base away. The source of the sample is a study of blood T cell repertoires in COVID-19 (dated by TCRdb to about 2020). For context, the study as a whole: Collaborator samples came from the United States, Italy and Spain and covered acute and convalescent phases of COVID-19. The material from the prospective study consisted of cDNA or gDNA derived from T cells, B-cell-depleted T cells, or PBMCs. Subjects who had been exposed to COVID-19, were actively infected with it, or had recovered from it provided the deeply sampled blood TCRbeta repertoires that made up the dataset. The repertoires were made available in a free public database intended to serve as a resource for research on the immune response to SARS-CoV-2. Samples were obtained from the ongoing ImmuneRACE study (first 160 participants) and from 1,254 subjects provided by 6 global collaborators. Sample metadata almost always included a de-identified subject ID, COVID-19 status, age in years and sex. Where HLA class I and class II types were available, the types were taken from metadata supplied by the sample provider, not from assay-based typing.

The CDR3 has 16 amino acids, counting the end cysteine and phenylalanine. Only the CDR3 DNA is retained, 48 bases long and in frame from the first base. Per the germline V gene, SGHRS is the CDR1 and YFSETQ is the CDR2. The V end gives up 2 bases and the J end 5 bases, leaving 5 bases in the junction not matched to a gene. TCRbeta CDR3 regions were amplified from genomic DNA by means of the immunoSEQ Assay, a bias-controlled multiplex PCR. The paper's processing steps were these. Nucleated cell counts per sample were estimated from amplification of reference gene primers within the assay. Sequence reads were collapsed and filtered to measure the absolute abundance of every unique TCRbeta CDR3 rearrangement. Productive Simpson clonality was computed per sample as the square root of Simpson's diversity index over productive rearrangements. Imported from immuneACCESS, the table was reduced by TCRdb to in-frame sequences with V and J called. These copies leave out some clones; in studies compared against another copy, an unresolved V gene accounts for under half, and the cause of the remainder is not known. V and J calls and clone size are those listed in that table; D and trimming were worked out from the DNA. The sample table records about 180,000 clones; about nine tenths of these occur just once. The biggest ten clones account for about 1.9% of the sample.

A second Seattle source provided samples from volunteer blood donors who had recovered from COVID-19. Each collaborating institution followed its own protocols to collect whole blood in K2EDTA tubes. Collaborator samples were shipped for TCRbeta analysis as frozen whole blood, isolated PBMCs, or DNA extracted from either sample type. Findings and caveats that apply to the study as a whole: The quantity of clinical and demographic metadata differed by source and by participant and was supplied without curation.

This chain joins TRBV5-1 to TRBJ2-2; 11 bases in the junction line up with TRBD2. Sequenced material: peripheral blood. The receptor's source is a man younger than 30 who had recovered from COVID-19. This receptor has the CDR3 CASSFLAGGRTGELFF. DNA sequence: TGCGCCAGCAGCTTCCTAGCGGGAGGAAGGACCGGGGAGCTGTTTTTT.